The subject of this entry is one T cell receptor (beta chain). This clonotype was detected many times. Its cognate antigen has yet to be identified. No per-base quality is available; no much larger clone lies one base away. The CDR3 runs 16 amino acids, cysteine and phenylalanine included. The read is trimmed to its CDR3 DNA, 48 bases read in frame from base 1. Trimming accounts for 5 bases at V and 3 bases at J, while the number of junction bases matched to no gene is 10. In the germline V gene, CDR1 corresponds to MNHEY and CDR2 to SVGEGT. The library relied on 5' RACE. Sequencing used a NextSeq 500. The TCR library protocol attached unique molecular identifiers to individual cDNA molecules to correct for sequencing error and PCR bias. TCR alpha and beta chains were both sequenced, and the abundances of alpha and beta sequences in each sample were closely correlated with each other. Per the original workflow: Decombinator V4 was used to perform V gene, J gene and CDR3 annotation of TCR sequences. TCRs were defined as expanded if a significant change between any two time points was detected under a Poisson model with p below 0.0001. TCR abundances were normalised to the total number of TCRs sequenced in each sample and reported as counts per million. TRAV1-2 paired with TRAJ12, TRAJ20 or TRAJ33 defined MAIT TCRs, while TRAV10 paired with TRAJ18 defined iNKT TCRs. VDJdb, accessed 1 November 2021, was searched for CMV, EBV and SARS-CoV-2 annotated TCRs, with TCRs annotated for multiple antigens excluded. TCRdb reprocessing: public reads trimmed at Q25 with fastp, clones called with MiXCR, in-frame beta chains kept. Rows merge per CDR3 protein into single entries with the most common DNA and genes. The V and J calls were determined by TCRdb, not by the authors. The sample table holds about 49,000 distinct CDR3 sequences, of which roughly 4.5% were seen once. Around 5.5% of the sample comes from the top ten.

A case-control design nested within a healthcare worker cohort in London, UK, was used, with weekly nasopharyngeal swab PCR tests and blood sampling performed. Between 23 and 31 March 2020, the week of the UK lockdown, healthcare workers were enrolled and then followed up weekly for as long as 16 weeks. The sample comes from a study of early T cells in non-severe SARS-CoV-2 infection (dated by TCRdb to the early 2020s). About the full investigation: Because TCR sequencing was done on bulk RNA from unsorted whole blood, the alpha and beta chains could not be paired.

Overall study outcomes, separate from this receptor: VDJdb matching was skewed toward anti-spike CD8 responses and likely underestimated virus-specific expansions by missing private and CD4 specificities.

The chain is made from TRBV6-2 or TRBV6-3 and TRBJ2-3; TRBD1 lines up with 8 middle nucleotides. This sequence was found in an adult who was a healthcare worker with PCR-confirmed SARS-CoV-2 infection or an uninfected control (not recorded which). Sample: whole blood. The CDR3 amino acid sequence is: CASSDRGLGITDTQYF. The DNA sequence is as follows: TGTGCCAGCAGTGACAGGGGTCTCGGAATTACAGATACGCAGTATTTT.